A single sample is the source of the 25 T cell receptor beta chains below, sequenced in a study of OX40 agonist ivuxolimab in advanced cancers. Sequenced by immunoSEQ multiplex PCR; TCRdb stores in-frame clones only, minus some. The repertoire holds approximately 94,000 clones, with under 95% as singletons. Material: CD4+ or CD8+ T cells sorted from blood, obtained in a trial of the OX40 agonist ivuxolimab. These receptors came from an adult with an advanced solid tumor such as melanoma, head and neck, liver or kidney cancer.

The rearrangement links TRBV30 to TRBJ1-3; the match to TRBD1 covers 7 bases. Per germline, CDR1 GTSNPN and CDR2 SVGIG (reference sequence). CDR3 length: 15 amino acids. Losses at the gene ends were 0 bases for V and 4 bases for J; bases not matched to a gene: 6. CDR3 DNA sequence: TGTGCCTGGAGTGTAGGGACAGAAGGCGGAAACACCATATATTTT. Translating it yields CAWSVGTEGGNTIYF.

The gene calls are TRBV7-3 and TRBJ2-1, with D tentatively TRBD2 (5 bases). Trimming took 5 bases from V and 3 from J, leaving 11 bases between them. The germline V gene has CDR1 SGHTA and CDR2 FQGTGA. The CDR3 length is 14 residues. The DNA for the CDR3 is TGTGCCAGCAGCGAAGCGGTCAACTACAATGAGCAGTTCTTC. Translated, it gives CASSEAVNYNEQFF. The full variable domain, completed using reference TRBV7-3 and TRBJ2-1, is GAGVSQTPSNKVTEKGKYVELRCDPISGHTALYWYRQSLGQGPEFLIYFQGTGAADDSGLPNDRFFAVRPEGSVSTLKIQRTERGDSAVYLCASSEAVNYNEQFFGPGTRLTVL.

This clone was counted a few times. This rearrangement joins TRBV27 to TRBJ2-3; tentative D call: TRBD2 (5 bases). There are 16 residues in the CDR3. The ends were cut back, 1 base at V and 0 bases at J, with 11 bases in the middle. Germline-derived CDR1 and CDR2 are MNHEY and SMNVEV (reference sequence). The CDR3 DNA is TGTGCCAGCAGTTTATTCGGGGTCGCTAGCACAGATACGCAGTATTTT. This codes for CASSLFGVASTDTQYF.

The chain has TRBV7-6 and TRBJ2-3; tentatively, D is TRBD2 (5 bases). Trimming shortened V by 5 bases and J by 0 bases, and 15 bases separated the two germline ends. CDR1 SGHVS and CDR2 FNYEAQ come from the germline V gene. The length of the CDR3 is 16 residues. The CDR3 is CASSPTGRVSTDTQYF. CDR3 bases: TGTGCCAGCAGCCCCACCGGGCGGGTGAGCACAGATACGCAGTATTTT.

This chain joins TRBV2 and TRBJ2-5; TRBD2 matches 7 bases. The germline V gene encodes CDR1 SNHLY and CDR2 FYNNEI. This CDR3 is 15 amino acids long. Trimming at V came to 5 bases and at J to 1 base, leaving 7 bases not matched to a gene. The DNA of the CDR3 is TGTGCCAGCAGTCCAGCGGGAACCACCCAAGAGACCCAGTACTTC. Translation: CASSPAGTTQETQYF.

The chain employs TRBV5-1 and TRBJ2-3, with TRBD2 as a possible D gene (6 bases). Trimming stripped 0 bases from V and 0 bases from J, with 11 bases between. The CDR3 consists of 16 residues. Germline assignment: CDR1 SGHRS and CDR2 YFSETQ. The CDR3 sequence is CASSLGRGPSTDTQYF. The CDR3 bases are TGCGCCAGCAGCTTGGGGCGGGGACCTAGCACAGATACGCAGTATTTT.

This clone was seen just once. The chain's CDR3 is CASSPRWAQETQYF. The CDR3 DNA is TGTGCCAGCAGTCCCAGGTGGGCCCAAGAGACCCAGTACTTC. The genes are TRBV6-6 and TRBJ2-5, with D unresolved. There are 14 residues in the CDR3. V gave up 5 bases and J gave up 1 base, with 11 bases separating them. Germline CDR1 and CDR2: MNHNY and SVGAGI (reference sequence).

J is TRBJ1-1 and V is TRBV30, with 10 bases lining up with TRBD1. V was clipped by 1 base and J by 4 bases; unmatched bases: 12. There are 17 residues in the CDR3. CDR1 and CDR2 (germline): GTSNPN, SVGIG (reference sequence). The CDR3 loop reads CAWSAPRQGAGATEAFF. Written as DNA, the CDR3 is TGTGCCTGGAGTGCCCCTCGACAGGGGGCAGGAGCCACTGAAGCTTTCTTT. Supplemented by reference TRBV30 and TRBJ1-1, the full variable domain reads SQTIHQWPATLVQPVGSPLSLECTVEGTSNPNLYWYRQAAGRGLQLLFYSVGIGQISSEVPQNLSASRPQDRQFILSSKKLLLSDSGFYLCAWSAPRQGAGATEAFFGQGTRLTVV.

This rearrangement joins TRBV18 to TRBJ1-1; tentative D call: TRBD1 (5 bases). Looked up from germline, CDR1 is KGHSH and CDR2 is LQKENI. The CDR3 runs 14 residues. V dropped 6 bases and J dropped 1 base, with 12 bases sitting between them. Here the CDR3 reads CASSLIGENTEAFF. The CDR3 region has the DNA TGTGCCAGCTCCCTCATAGGGGAGAACACTGAAGCTTTCTTT.

This sequence joins TRBV30 and TRBJ2-7; D gene uncertain. Germline V CDR1 and CDR2: GTSNPN, SVGIG (reference sequence). The CDR3 spans 12 residues. V was cut by 4 bases and J by 3 bases, with 10 bases left in between. The CDR3 protein is CAWNAASYEQYF. CDR3 DNA: TGTGCCTGGAATGCAGCGAGCTACGAGCAGTACTTC.

V is TRBV6-6 and J is TRBJ1-2; unclear D gene. Germline CDR1 and CDR2: MNHNY and SVGAGI (reference sequence). Trimming removed 8 bases from V and 0 bases from J, with 10 bases in between. This CDR3 contains 13 residues. CDR3 protein: CASRFPANYGYTF. The CDR3 region has the DNA TGTGCCAGCCGCTTTCCAGCTAACTATGGCTACACCTTC.

This chain uses TRBV5-3 with TRBJ2-7, with D unresolved. TRBV5-3 is assigned to the ORF class and has an uncertain function. Trimming took 3 bases from V and 3 from J, leaving 4 bases between them. CDR3 length: 11 amino acids. CDR3 in DNA: TGTGCCAGAAGCTCAGACTACGAGCAGTACTTC. This codes for CARSSDYEQYF.

The V call is TRBV4-2, the J call TRBJ2-7; 9 bases align to TRBD1. Trimming at V came to 0 bases and at J to 5 bases, leaving 8 bases not matched to a gene. Germline-derived CDR1 and CDR2 are LGHNA and YNFKEQ. The CDR3 runs 16 residues. This CDR3 reads CASSQDRGTGFDEQYF. CDR3 DNA: TGTGCCAGCAGCCAAGATCGGGGGACAGGGTTCGACGAGCAGTACTTC.

The J gene is TRBJ1-4, the V gene TRBV12-5, with D possibly TRBD1 on 5 matching bases. CDR3 length: 16 amino acids. V was trimmed by 0 bases and J by 5 bases, leaving 13 bases between them. Germline V CDR1 and CDR2: LGHNT, FRNRAP. In nucleotides, the CDR3 is TGTGCTAGTGGTTTGGTTCTAGGGGCCGCCAATGAAAAACTGTTTTTT. As protein: CASGLVLGAANEKLFF.

The chain is built from TRBV11-3 and TRBJ2-5; 14 bases agree with TRBD2. Germline CDR1 reads SGHNT; CDR2 reads YENEEA. The junction had 3 bases not matched to a gene; V was cut back by 5 bases and J by 4 bases. The CDR3 consists of 15 residues. The CDR3, as DNA: TGTGCCAGCAGCCCAGGGACTAGCGGGGGAGAGACCCAGTACTTC. Translation gives CASSPGTSGGETQYF.

The V and J genes are TRBV11-3 and TRBJ2-3; D is possibly TRBD2 (6 bases). The germline gives CDR1 SGHNT, CDR2 YENEEA. V was shortened by 3 bases and J by 0 bases, with 10 bases between the two germline ends. CDR3 length: 15 residues. The CDR3 region is CASSFRDFSTDTQYF. CDR3 nucleotide sequence: TGTGCCAGCAGCTTTAGGGACTTTAGCACAGATACGCAGTATTTT.

The chain carries TRBV21-1 and TRBJ2-7; the D call TRBD2 from the table was never checked on the DNA. TRBV21-1 is given as a pseudogene. The CDR3 spans 17 residues. The chain's CDR3 is CASSTAGGGNRPYEQYF. CDR3 coding DNA: TGTGCCAGCAGCACTGCCGGGGGGGGGAACCGCCCCTACGAGCAGTACTTC.

The chain carries TRBV4-3 and TRBJ1-2, with D tentatively TRBD1 (6 bases). The CDR3 length is 14 residues. Germline V gene lookup returns CDR1 LGHNA and CDR2 YSLEER. The germline V and J ends were trimmed by 2 bases and 5 bases, with 12 bases remaining between them. For the CDR3, the DNA is TGCGCCAGCAGCCAAAGGGACAATGCTTATGGCTACACCTTC. Translation gives CASSQRDNAYGYTF.

The chain couples TRBV4-1 to TRBJ1-6; possible D gene TRBD1, 6 bases. CDR3 length: 15 residues. The germline CDR1 and CDR2 sequences are MGHRA and YSYEKL. V shed 4 bases and J shed 10 bases, with 17 bases lying between them. CDR3 sequence reads: CASSRQGSPQSPLHF. CDR3 sequence (DNA): TGCGCCAGCAGCCGGCAGGGGAGTCCCCAATCACCCCTCCACTTT.

This clone was seen just once. CDR3 loop: CASSEAADSGELFF. CDR3 sequence (DNA): TGTGCCAGCAGTGAAGCGGCCGACTCCGGGGAGCTGTTTTTT. The chain recombines TRBV2 with TRBJ2-2; D is unclear. Germline V gene lookup returns CDR1 SNHLY and CDR2 FYNNEI. V dropped 0 bases and J dropped 6 bases, with 8 bases sitting between them. The CDR3 has 14 residues. Based on the CDR3 plus reference TRBV2 and TRBJ2-2, the full variable domain is EPEVTQTPSHQVTQMGQEVILRCVPISNHLYFYWYRQILGQKVEFLVSFYNNEISEKSEIFDDQFSVERPDGSNFTLKIRSTKLEDSAMYFCASSEAADSGELFFGEGSRLTVL.

V usage is TRBV7-2 and J usage is TRBJ1-1; possible D gene TRBD1, 5 bases. V lost 4 bases and J 4 bases, leaving 16 bases between the germline ends. Per germline, CDR1 SGHTA and CDR2 FQGNSA. The CDR3 has 15 amino acids. CDR3 coding DNA: TGTGCCAGCAGCTCCCTCGGGGACCCCAGCACTGAAGCTTTCTTT. This sequence encodes CASSSLGDPSTEAFF.

The V and J genes are TRBV6-9 and TRBJ1-5; maybe TRBD1 (5 bases). This CDR3 is 13 amino acids long. Germline CDR1 MNHGY, CDR2 SVAAGI. V was cut by 6 bases and J by 7 bases, with 13 bases left in between. CDR3 coding DNA: TGTGCCAGCAGGATGGGACTAATGCAGCCCCAGCATTTT. This translates into CASRMGLMQPQHF.

The chain recombines TRBV7-2 with TRBJ1-1, with 8 bases lining up with TRBD1. Unmatched junction bases numbered 9, after V lost 5 bases and J lost 4 bases. The CDR3 covers 15 residues. CDR1 SGHTA and CDR2 FQGNSA come from the germline V gene. The CDR3 region is CASSPQLTGGTEAFF. The CDR3 DNA reads as TGTGCCAGCAGCCCCCAACTCACAGGGGGCACTGAAGCTTTCTTT.

The table lists this clone with a few counts. This sequence joins TRBV7-8 and TRBJ1-2, with 8 bases lining up with TRBD1. V shed 3 bases and J 6 bases; nucleotides not matched to a gene: 3. Germline CDR1 and CDR2: SGHVS and FQNEAQ. CDR3 length: 13 amino acids. CDR3 sequence reads: CASSLDRENGYTF. CDR3 nucleotides: TGTGCCAGCAGCTTGGACAGGGAGAATGGCTACACCTTC. The full variable domain, with the rest looked up from reference TRBV7-8 and TRBJ1-2, is GAGVSQSPRYKVAKRGQDVALRCDPISGHVSLFWYQQALGQGPEFLTYFQNEAQLDKSGLPSDRFFAERPEGSVSTLKIQRTQQEDSAVYLCASSLDRENGYTFGSGTRLTVV.

The chain has TRBV7-9 and TRBJ1-4; no reliable D call. The germline V gene has CDR1 SEHNR and CDR2 FQNEAQ (reference sequence). Trimming shortened V by 5 bases and J by 6 bases, and 16 bases separated the two germline ends. The length of the CDR3 is 15 residues. The CDR3 nucleotides are TGTGCCAGCAGCCGTCGGGGTTTAACGTATGAAAAACTGTTTTTT. Translated: CASSRRGLTYEKLFF.